This T cell receptor beta chain was sequenced in a study of post-analysis software for immune sequencing data. Study summary: Relapsing-remitting, secondary progressive and progressive-relapsing multiple sclerosis were all included among the disease courses. Study-wide results and caveats: Under F measure analysis, samples from one preparation batch co-clustered strongly. TRBV segments more frequent in patients than in controls numbered roughly 5 and included TRBV5-6, TRBV5-1 and TRBV20-1.

With regard to this clonotype: No antigen is known for it.

cDNA libraries for TCR beta contained unique molecular identifiers. Input populations of roughly 0.9 to 10 million T cells gave rise to some 500,000 cDNA molecules. TCRdb independently ran MiXCR on the PCR reads; one entry per CDR3 protein. The sample carries roughly 730,000 distinct CDR3 sequences, roughly 29% recorded once. The CDR3 contains 14 residues. Germline V gene sequence: CDR1 SGHTA, CDR2 FQGNSA. Trimming shortened V by 5 bases and J by 6 bases, and 16 bases separated the two germline ends. The sequenced sample consisted of blood. This chain connects TRBV7-2 to TRBJ1-1, with D possibly being TRBD1 (5 bases). This clonotype was sampled from a girl aged 5-17 years with multiple sclerosis. The CDR3 DNA sequence: TGTGCCAGCAGCCCCTTTTACAGGCCCCCTGAAGCTTTCTTT. This encodes CASSPFYRPPEAFF.